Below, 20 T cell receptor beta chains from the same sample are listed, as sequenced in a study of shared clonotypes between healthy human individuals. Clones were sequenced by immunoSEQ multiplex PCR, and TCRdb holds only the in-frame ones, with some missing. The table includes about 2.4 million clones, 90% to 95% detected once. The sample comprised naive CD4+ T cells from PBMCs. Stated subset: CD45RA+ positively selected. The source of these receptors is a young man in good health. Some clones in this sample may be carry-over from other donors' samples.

The CDR3 is CASSYRDRNTDTQYF. The CDR3 nucleotides are TGCGCCAGCAGCTACCGGGACAGGAACACAGATACGCAGTATTTT. J is TRBJ2-3 and V is TRBV5-1; 8 nucleotides align to TRBD1. This CDR3 spans 15 amino acids. Germline loops: CDR1 SGHRS, CDR2 YFSETQ. V was clipped by 3 bases and J by 2 bases; unmatched bases: 5.

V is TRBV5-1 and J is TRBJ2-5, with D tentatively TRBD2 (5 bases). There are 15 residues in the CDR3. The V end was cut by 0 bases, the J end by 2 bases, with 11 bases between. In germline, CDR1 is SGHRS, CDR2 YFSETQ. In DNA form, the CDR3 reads TGCGCCAGCAGCTTGGAGCCTAGCTCGCAAGAGACCCAGTACTTC. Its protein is CASSLEPSSQETQYF.

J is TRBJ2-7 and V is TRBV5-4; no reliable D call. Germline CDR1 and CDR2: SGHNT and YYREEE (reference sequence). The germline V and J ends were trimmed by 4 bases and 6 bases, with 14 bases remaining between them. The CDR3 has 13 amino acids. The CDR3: CASSTSTAREQYF. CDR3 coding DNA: TGTGCCAGCAGCACATCGACGGCCCGCGAGCAGTACTTC.

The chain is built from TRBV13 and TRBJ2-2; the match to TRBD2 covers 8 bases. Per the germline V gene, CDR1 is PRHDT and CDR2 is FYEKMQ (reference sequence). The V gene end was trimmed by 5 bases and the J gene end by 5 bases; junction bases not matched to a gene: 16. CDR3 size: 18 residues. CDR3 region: CASSGLYPPGGGTGELFF. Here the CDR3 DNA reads TGTGCCAGCAGCGGACTTTATCCGCCGGGAGGGGGGACCGGGGAGCTGTTTTTT.

The CDR3 is CASSGRRHNEKLFF. CDR3 bases: TGTGCCAGCAGTGGGAGGAGACATAATGAAAAACTGTTTTTT. The chain recombines TRBV6-1 with TRBJ1-4; no definite D call. V lost 4 bases and J 4 bases, leaving 10 bases between the germline ends. There are 14 residues in the CDR3. Germline V gives CDR1 MNHNS, CDR2 SASEGT.

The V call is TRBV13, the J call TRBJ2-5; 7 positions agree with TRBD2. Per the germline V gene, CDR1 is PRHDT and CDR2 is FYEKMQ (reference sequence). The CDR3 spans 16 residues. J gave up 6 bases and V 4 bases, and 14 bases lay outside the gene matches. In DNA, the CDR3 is TGTGCCAGCAGCTCGATCGGGGGGTCCATGGTGAAGACCCAGTACTTC. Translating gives CASSSIGGSMVKTQYF.

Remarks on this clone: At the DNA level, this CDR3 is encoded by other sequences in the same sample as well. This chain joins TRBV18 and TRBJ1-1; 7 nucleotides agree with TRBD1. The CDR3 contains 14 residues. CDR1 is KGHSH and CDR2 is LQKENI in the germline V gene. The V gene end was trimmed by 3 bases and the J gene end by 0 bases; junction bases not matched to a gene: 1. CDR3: CASSPDRVNTEAFF. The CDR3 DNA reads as TGTGCCAGCTCACCCGACAGGGTGAACACTGAAGCTTTCTTT.

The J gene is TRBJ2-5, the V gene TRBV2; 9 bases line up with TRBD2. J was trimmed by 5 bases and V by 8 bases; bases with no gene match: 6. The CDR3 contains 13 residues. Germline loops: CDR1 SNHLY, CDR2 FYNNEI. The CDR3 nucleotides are TGTGCCAGCTCAAGGCTAGCGGGGGAGACCCAGTACTTC. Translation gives CASSRLAGETQYF.

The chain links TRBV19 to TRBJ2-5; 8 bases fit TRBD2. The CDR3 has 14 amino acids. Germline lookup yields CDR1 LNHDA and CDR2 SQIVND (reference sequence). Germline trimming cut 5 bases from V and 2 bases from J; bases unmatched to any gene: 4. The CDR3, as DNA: TGTGCCAGTAGTCCTAGCGGGTGGCAAGAGACCCAGTACTTC. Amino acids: CASSPSGWQETQYF.

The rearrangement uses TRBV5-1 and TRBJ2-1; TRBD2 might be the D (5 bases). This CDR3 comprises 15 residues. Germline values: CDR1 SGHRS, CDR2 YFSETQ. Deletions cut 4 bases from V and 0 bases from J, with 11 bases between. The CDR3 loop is CASSTDWSSYNEQFF. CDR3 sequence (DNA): TGCGCCAGCAGCACGGACTGGAGCTCCTACAATGAGCAGTTCTTC.

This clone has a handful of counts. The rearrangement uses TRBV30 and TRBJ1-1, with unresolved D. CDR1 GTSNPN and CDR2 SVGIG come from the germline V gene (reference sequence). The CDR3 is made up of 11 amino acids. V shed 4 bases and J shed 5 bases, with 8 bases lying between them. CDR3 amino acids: CAWMRETEAFF. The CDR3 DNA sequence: TGTGCCTGGATGAGGGAAACTGAAGCTTTCTTT.

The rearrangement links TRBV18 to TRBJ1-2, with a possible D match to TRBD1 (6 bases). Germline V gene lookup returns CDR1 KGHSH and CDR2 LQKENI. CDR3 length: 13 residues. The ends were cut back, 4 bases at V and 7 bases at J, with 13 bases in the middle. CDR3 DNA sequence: TGTGCCAGCTCACAAGGACAGCCGTTTGGCTACACCTTC. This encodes CASSQGQPFGYTF.

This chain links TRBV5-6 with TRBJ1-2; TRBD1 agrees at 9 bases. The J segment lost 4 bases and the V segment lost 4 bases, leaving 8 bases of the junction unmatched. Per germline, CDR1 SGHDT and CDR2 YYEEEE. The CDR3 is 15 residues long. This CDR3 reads CASSPTGGAGYGYTF. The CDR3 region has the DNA TGTGCCAGCAGCCCTACAGGGGGCGCTGGCTATGGCTACACCTTC.

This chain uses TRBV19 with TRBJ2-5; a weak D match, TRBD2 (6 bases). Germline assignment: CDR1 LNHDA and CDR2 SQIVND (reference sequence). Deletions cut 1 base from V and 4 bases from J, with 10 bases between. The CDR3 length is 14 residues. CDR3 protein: CASSIASGRETQYF. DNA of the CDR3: TGTGCCAGTAGTATAGCCTCCGGGAGAGAGACCCAGTACTTC. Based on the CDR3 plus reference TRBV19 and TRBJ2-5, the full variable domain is DGGITQSPKYLFRKEGQNVTLSCEQNLNHDAMYWYRQDPGQGLRLIYYSQIVNDFQKGDIAEGYSVSREKKESFPLTVTSAQKNPTAFYLCASSIASGRETQYFGPGTRLLVL.

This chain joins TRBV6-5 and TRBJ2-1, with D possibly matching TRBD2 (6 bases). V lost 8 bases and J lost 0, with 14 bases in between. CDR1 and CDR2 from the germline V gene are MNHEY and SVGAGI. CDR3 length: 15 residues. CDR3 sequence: CASQPVGGSYNEQFF. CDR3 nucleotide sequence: TGTGCCAGCCAACCGGTCGGGGGCTCCTACAATGAGCAGTTCTTC.

CDR3 DNA: TGTGCCAGCAGTGAGTCTGGCAATGAGCAGTTCTTC. Translated: CASSESGNEQFF. V gene TRBV6-1 combines with J gene TRBJ2-1; D not resolved. This CDR3 region has 12 residues. V dropped 3 bases and J dropped 6 bases, with 6 bases sitting between them. Germline CDR1 MNHNS, CDR2 SASEGT.

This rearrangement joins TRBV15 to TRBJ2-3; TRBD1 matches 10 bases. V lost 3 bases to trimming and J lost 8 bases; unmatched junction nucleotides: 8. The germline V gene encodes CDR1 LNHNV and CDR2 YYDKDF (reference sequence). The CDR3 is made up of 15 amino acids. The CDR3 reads CATSSRDRGRGTQYF. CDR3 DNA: TGTGCCACCAGCAGCCGTGACAGGGGGCGGGGTACGCAGTATTTT.

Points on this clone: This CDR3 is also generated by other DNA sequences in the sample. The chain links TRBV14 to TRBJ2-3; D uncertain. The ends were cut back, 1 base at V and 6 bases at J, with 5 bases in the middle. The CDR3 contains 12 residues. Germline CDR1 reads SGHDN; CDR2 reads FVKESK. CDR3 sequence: CASSQGRDTQYF. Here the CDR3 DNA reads TGTGCCAGCAGCCAAGGAAGGGATACGCAGTATTTT.

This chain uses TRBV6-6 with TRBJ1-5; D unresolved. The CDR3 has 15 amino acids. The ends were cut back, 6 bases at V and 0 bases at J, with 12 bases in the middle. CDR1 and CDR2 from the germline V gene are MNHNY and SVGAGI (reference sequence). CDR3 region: CASSPETVSNQPQHF. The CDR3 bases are TGTGCCAGCAGCCCAGAGACGGTTAGCAATCAGCCCCAGCATTTT.

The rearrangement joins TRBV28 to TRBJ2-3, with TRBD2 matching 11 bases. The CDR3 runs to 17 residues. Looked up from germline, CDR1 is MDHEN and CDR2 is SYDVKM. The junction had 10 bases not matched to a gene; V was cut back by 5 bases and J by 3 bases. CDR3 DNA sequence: TGTGCCAGCAGTAGCTTAGCGGGAGGGCCTGCGACAGATACGCAGTATTTT. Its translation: CASSSLAGGPATDTQYF.